This T cell receptor (beta chain) comes out of a study of cytomegalovirus exposure and HLA in healthy donors. Study as a whole: One earlier analysis, a look at 180 million or so T cells, found some 100 million unique TCR beta sequences. Unique TCRs from HLA-typed donors, 70 million to 100 million of them, were held in an early data release.

The PCR ran on 60 Vbeta and 13 Jbeta primers. Libraries were prepared by immunoSEQ multiplex PCR; TCRdb keeps only in-frame clonotypes and omits some of them. The sample records about 120,000 clones, roughly four fifths being singletons. Study-wide results and caveats: With further analysis later on, most CMV-associated TCR beta chains appeared HLA-restricted.

The germline CDR1 and CDR2 sequences are KGHSH and LQKENI. V dropped 6 bases and J dropped 2; count of bases not matched to a gene: 5. The length of the CDR3 is 15 residues. Donors likely had unrecorded immune exposures despite being nominally healthy when sampled. With regard to this clone: The antigen remains undetermined.

The sequence was obtained from a man in his forties or fifties in good health and CMV-seronegative. Source material: PBMCs. The chain has TRBV18 and TRBJ2-2; the match to TRBD2 covers 8 bases. CDR3 bases: TGTGCCAGCTCCCAAACTAGCGGTAACACCGGGGAGCTGTTTTTT. Amino acid sequence: CASSQTSGNTGELFF.